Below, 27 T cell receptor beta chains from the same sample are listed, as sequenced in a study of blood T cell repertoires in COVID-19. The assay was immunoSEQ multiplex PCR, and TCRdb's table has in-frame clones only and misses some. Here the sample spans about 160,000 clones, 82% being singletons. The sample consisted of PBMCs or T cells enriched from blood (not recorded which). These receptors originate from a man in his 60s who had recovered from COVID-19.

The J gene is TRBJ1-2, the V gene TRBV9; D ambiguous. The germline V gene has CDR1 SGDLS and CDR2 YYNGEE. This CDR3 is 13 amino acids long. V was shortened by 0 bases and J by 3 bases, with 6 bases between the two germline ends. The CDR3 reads CASSVELDYGYTF. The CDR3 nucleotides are TGTGCCAGCAGCGTAGAACTGGACTATGGCTACACCTTC.

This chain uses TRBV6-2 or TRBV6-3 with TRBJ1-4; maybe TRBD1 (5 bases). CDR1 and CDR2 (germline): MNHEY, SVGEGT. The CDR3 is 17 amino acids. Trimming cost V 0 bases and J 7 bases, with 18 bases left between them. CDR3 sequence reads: CASSYSRETGAPEKLFF. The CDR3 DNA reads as TGTGCCAGCAGTTACTCGCGGGAAACCGGGGCTCCTGAAAAACTGTTTTTT.

The CDR3: CASSTGSSPGSEQYF. DNA of the CDR3: TGCGCCAGCAGCACCGGGAGTAGTCCAGGCTCCGAGCAGTACTTC. The chain is built from TRBV5-1 and TRBJ2-7; possibly TRBD2 for D (6 bases). This CDR3 spans 15 amino acids. Trimming pared 4 bases from V and 6 bases from J, leaving 20 bases between. Germline V gene lookup returns CDR1 SGHRS and CDR2 YFSETQ.

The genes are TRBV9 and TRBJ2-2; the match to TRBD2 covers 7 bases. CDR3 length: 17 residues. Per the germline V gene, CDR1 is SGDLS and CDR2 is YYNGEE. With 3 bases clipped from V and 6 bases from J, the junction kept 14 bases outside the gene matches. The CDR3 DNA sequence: TGTGCCAGCAGCGACGCGGGGGTTAAGTGGTTCGCCGGGGAGCTGTTTTTT. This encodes CASSDAGVKWFAGELFF.

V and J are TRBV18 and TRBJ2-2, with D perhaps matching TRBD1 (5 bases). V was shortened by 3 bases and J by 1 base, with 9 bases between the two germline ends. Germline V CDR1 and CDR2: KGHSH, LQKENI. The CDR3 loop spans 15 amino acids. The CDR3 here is CASSPNGQNTGELFF. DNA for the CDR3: TGTGCCAGCTCACCCAACGGACAGAACACCGGGGAGCTGTTTTTT. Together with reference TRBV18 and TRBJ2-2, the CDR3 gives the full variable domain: NAGVMQNPRHLVRRRGQEARLRCSPMKGHSHVYWYRQLPEEGLKFMVYLQKENIIDESGMPKERFSAEFPKEGPSILRIQQVVRGDSAAYFCASSPNGQNTGELFFGEGSRLTVL.

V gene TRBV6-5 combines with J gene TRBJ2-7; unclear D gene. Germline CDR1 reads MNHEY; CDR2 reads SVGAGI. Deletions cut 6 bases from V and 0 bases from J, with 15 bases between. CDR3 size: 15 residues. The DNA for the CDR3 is TGTGCCAGCAGACTTTCCTTTACGAGCTCCTACGAGCAGTACTTC. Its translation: CASRLSFTSSYEQYF.

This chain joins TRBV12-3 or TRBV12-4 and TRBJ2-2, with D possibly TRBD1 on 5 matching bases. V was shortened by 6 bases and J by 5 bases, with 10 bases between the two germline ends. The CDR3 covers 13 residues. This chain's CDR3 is CASSHAGTGELFF. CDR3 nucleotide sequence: TGTGCCAGCAGCCATGCAGGGACCGGGGAGCTGTTTTTT.

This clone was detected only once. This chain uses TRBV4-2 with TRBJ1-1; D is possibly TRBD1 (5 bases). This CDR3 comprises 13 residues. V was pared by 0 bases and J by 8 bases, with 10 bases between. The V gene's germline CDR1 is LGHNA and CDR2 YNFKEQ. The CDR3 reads CASSQDQDIEAFF. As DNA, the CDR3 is TGTGCCAGCAGCCAAGATCAGGACATCGAAGCTTTCTTT.

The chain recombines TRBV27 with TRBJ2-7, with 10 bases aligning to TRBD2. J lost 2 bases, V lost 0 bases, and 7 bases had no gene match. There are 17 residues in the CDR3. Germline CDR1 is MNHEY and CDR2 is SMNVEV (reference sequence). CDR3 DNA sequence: TGTGCCAGCAGTTTATCGTCGAGGACTAGCGGAACCTACGAGCAGTACTTC. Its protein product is CASSLSSRTSGTYEQYF.

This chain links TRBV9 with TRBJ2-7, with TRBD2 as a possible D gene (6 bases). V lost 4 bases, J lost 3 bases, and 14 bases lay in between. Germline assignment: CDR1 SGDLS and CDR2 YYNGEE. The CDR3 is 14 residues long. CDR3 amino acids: CASSLGGGLYEQYF. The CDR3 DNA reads TGTGCCAGCAGCTTGGGGGGTGGGCTCTACGAGCAGTACTTC.

The chain's CDR3 is CASSLALQETQYF. CDR3 nucleotides: TGTGCCAGCAGCTTGGCCCTACAAGAGACCCAGTACTTC. The chain carries TRBV5-4 and TRBJ2-5; D call uncertain. The CDR3 consists of 13 residues. Germline V CDR1 and CDR2: SGHNT, YYREEE (reference sequence). Trimming left V 0 bases short and J 2 bases short, with 5 bases between.

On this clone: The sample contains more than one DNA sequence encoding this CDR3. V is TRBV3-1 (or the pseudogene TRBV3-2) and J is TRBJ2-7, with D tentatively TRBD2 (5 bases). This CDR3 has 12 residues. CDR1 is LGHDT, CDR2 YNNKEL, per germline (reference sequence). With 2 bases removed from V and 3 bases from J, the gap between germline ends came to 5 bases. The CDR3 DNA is TGTGCCAGCAGCCAACGGGGCTACGAGCAGTACTTC. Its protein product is CASSQRGYEQYF.

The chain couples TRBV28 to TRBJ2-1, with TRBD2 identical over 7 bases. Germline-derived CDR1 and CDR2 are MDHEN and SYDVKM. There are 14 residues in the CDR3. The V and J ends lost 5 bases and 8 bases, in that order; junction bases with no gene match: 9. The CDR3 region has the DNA TGTGCCAGCAGTGTGAGACTAGCTACGTATGAGCAGTTCTTC. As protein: CASSVRLATYEQFF.

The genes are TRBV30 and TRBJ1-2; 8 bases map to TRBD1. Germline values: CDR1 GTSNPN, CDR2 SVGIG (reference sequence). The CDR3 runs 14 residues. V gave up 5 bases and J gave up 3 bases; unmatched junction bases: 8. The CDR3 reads CAWDPGQGHYGYTF. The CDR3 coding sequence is TGTGCCTGGGATCCTGGACAGGGCCACTATGGCTACACCTTC.

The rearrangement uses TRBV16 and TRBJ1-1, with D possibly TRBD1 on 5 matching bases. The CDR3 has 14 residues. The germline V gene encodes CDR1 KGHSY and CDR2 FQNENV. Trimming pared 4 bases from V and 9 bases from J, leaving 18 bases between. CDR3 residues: CASSLPTGTPKAFF. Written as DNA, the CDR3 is TGTGCCAGCAGCCTACCGACCGGGACTCCAAAAGCTTTCTTT.

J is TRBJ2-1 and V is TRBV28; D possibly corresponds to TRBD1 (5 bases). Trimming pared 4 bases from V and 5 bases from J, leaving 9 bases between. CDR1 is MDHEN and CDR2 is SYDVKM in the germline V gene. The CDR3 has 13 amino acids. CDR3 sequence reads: CASSSQGNNEQFF. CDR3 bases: TGTGCCAGCAGTTCCCAGGGTAACAATGAGCAGTTCTTC.

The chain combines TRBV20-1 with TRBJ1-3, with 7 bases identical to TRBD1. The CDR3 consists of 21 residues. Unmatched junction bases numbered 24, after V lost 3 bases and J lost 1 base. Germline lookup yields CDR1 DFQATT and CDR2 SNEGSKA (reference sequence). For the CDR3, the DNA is TGCAGTGCTAGTGGCCCAGGGAAAGGGGCAGGGGGTCACCGATCTGGAAACACCATATATTTT. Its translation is CSASGPGKGAGGHRSGNTIYF.

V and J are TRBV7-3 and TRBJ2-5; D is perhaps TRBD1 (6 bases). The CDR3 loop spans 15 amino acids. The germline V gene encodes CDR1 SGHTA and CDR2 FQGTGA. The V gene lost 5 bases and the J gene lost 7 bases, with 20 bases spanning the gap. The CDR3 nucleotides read TGTGCCAGCAGCCCGACTGGACAGCGTGGTGGGACCCAGTACTTC. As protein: CASSPTGQRGGTQYF. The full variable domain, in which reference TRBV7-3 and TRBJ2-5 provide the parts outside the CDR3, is GAGVSQTPSNKVTEKGKYVELRCDPISGHTALYWYRQSLGQGPEFLIYFQGTGAADDSGLPNDRFFAVRPEGSVSTLKIQRTERGDSAVYLCASSPTGQRGGTQYFGPGTRLLVL.

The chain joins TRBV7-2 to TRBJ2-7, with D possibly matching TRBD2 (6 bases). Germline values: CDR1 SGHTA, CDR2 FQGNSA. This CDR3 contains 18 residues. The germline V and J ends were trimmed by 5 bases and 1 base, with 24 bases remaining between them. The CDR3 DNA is TGTGCCAGCAGCCCCCTGCGGCGGAACCGGGACTCATCCTACGAGCAGTACTTC. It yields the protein CASSPLRRNRDSSYEQYF.

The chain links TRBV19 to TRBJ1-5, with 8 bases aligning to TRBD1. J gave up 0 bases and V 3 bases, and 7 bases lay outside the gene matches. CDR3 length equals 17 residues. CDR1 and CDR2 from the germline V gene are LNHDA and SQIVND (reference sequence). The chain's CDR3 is CASSIVQGARSNQPQHF. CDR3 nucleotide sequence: TGTGCCAGTAGTATTGTTCAGGGGGCGCGTAGCAATCAGCCCCAGCATTTT.

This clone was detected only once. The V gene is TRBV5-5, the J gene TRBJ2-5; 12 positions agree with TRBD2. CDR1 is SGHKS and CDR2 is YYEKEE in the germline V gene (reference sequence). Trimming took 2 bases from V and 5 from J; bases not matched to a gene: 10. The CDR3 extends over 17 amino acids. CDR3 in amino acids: CASSFGTSGHRGETQYF. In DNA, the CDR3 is TGTGCCAGCAGCTTCGGGACTAGCGGGCACCGGGGGGAGACCCAGTACTTC.

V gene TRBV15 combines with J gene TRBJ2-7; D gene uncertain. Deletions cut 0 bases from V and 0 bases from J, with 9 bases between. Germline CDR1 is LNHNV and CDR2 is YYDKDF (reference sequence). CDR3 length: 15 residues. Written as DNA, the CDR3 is TGTGCCACCAGCAGAGATAATCCGAGCTCCTACGAGCAGTACTTC. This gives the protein CATSRDNPSSYEQYF.

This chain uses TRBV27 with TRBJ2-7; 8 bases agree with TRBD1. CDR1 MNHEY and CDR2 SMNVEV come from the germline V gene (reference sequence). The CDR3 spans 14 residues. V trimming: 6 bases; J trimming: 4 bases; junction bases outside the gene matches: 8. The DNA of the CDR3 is TGTGCCAGCAGAAACCGACAGGGGCCTTACGAGCAGTACTTC. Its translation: CASRNRQGPYEQYF.

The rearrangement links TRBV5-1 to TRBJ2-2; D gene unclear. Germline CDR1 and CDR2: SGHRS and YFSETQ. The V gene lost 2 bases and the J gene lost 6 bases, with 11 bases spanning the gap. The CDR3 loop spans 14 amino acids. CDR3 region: CASSFQPASGELFF. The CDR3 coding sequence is TGCGCCAGCAGCTTCCAACCCGCGTCCGGGGAGCTGTTTTTT.

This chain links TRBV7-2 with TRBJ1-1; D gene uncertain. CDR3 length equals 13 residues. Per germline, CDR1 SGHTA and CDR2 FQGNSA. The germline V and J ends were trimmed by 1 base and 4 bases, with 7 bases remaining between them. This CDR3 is CASSLGRVTEAFF. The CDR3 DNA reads TGTGCCAGCAGCTTAGGCCGGGTCACTGAAGCTTTCTTT.

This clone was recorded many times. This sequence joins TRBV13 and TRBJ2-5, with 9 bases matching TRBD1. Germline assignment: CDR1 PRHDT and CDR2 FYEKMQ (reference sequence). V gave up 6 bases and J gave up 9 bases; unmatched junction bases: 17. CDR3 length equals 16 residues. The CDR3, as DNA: TGTGCCAGCAGTCAAACCCGGGACAGGGACCTTGGGGCCCAGTACTTC. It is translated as CASSQTRDRDLGAQYF.

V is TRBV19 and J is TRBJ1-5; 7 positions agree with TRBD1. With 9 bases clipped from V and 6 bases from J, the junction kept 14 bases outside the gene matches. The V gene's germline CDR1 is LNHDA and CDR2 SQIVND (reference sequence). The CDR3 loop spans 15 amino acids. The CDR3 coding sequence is TGTGCCAGCAATGGGCCCCGACAGGGTGGTCAGCCCCAGCATTTT. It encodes CASNGPRQGGQPQHF.